The source of this TCR beta chain is a study of early T cells in non-severe SARS-CoV-2 infection. Looking at the study overall: Bulk RNA isolated from unsorted whole blood underwent sequencing; chains were not paired.

The ends lost 6 bases at V and 2 bases at J; junction bases unmatched: 5. The CDR3 contains 14 residues. The study, taken as a whole, reports: Using VDJdb, the matching emphasized anti-spike CD8 responses while missing private and CD4 specificities.

Individual cDNA molecules were tagged with unique molecular identifiers, the study reported. TCRdb reprocessed the 5' RACE reads via MiXCR and lists one record per CDR3 protein. The top ten clones hold about 8.3% of a sample with tens of thousands of distinct CDR3 sequences, under 15% of them seen once. A few counts support this clonotype. The antigen remains undetermined. The sequenced sample consisted of whole blood. The sequence was obtained from an adult who was a healthcare worker with PCR-confirmed SARS-CoV-2 infection or an uninfected control (not recorded which). The chain has TRBV12-3 or TRBV12-4 and TRBJ2-7; TRBD1 matches 9 bases. The CDR3 reads CASSPTGGPYEQYF. CDR3 sequence (DNA): TGTGCCAGCAGCCCGACAGGGGGTCCCTACGAGCAGTACTTC.